A selection of T cell receptor beta chains follows, all from one sample in a study of control samples from healthy donors and cancer patients. Some clones are missing from TCRdb's copy, which holds only in-frame ones; the method was immunoSEQ multiplex PCR. The repertoire holds 130,000 or so clones, with roughly 94% as singletons. Sequencing input: blood. All receptors derive from a man between 40 and 49 years old in good health. The CDR3 runs from the conserved cysteine through the conserved F or W. A D gene is named only where the DNA matches it firmly. Rows may omit the clone size; those that give it use once, few, many or a size class.

TRBV6-1,NA,TRBJ2-1,NA,CASSEGRDTYNEQFF,TGTGCCAGCAGTGAAGGGAGGGATACCTACAATGAGCAGTTCTTC
TRBV4-1,TRBD2,TRBJ2-5,NA,CASSQPGTSGVKTQYF,TGCGCCAGCAGCCAACCTGGGACTAGCGGGGTTAAGACCCAGTACTTC
TRBV7-2,NA,TRBJ1-2,few,CASTLGGGLGYGYTF,TGTGCCAGCACCCTGGGGGGGGGCTTAGGCTATGGCTACACCTTC
TRBV4-2,TRBD2,TRBJ2-1,NA,CASSQEGLAVSYNEQFF,TGTGCCAGCAGCCAAGAGGGACTAGCGGTCTCCTACAATGAGCAGTTCTTC
TRBV7-7,TRBD1,TRBJ2-2,NA,CASSMGQGMAGELFF,TGTGCTAGCAGCATGGGACAGGGGATGGCCGGGGAGCTGTTTTTT
TRBV6-1,TRBD1,TRBJ2-7,NA,CASSEYSGQVYEQYF,TGTGCCAGCAGTGAATATTCGGGACAGGTATACGAGCAGTACTTC
TRBV24-1,NA,TRBJ1-1,NA,CATSGGSNTEAFF,TGTGCCACCAGTGGGGGGTCGAACACTGAAGCTTTCTTT
TRBV5-1,TRBD1,TRBJ1-1,NA,CASTGTGRRGTEAFF,TGCGCATCAACAGGGACAGGGAGAAGGGGCACTGAAGCTTTCTTT
TRBV19,NA,TRBJ1-3,NA,CASSRRGASGNTIYF,TGTGCCAGTAGTAGAAGGGGAGCGTCCGGAAACACCATATATTTT
TRBV9,NA,TRBJ2-1,NA,CASSVYGSSEQFF,TGTGCCAGCAGCGTATACGGGAGCAGTGAGCAGTTCTTC
TRBV25-1,NA,TRBJ1-6,NA,CAAGQGISLGSLHF,TGTGCCGCCGGCCAGGGCATTTCGTTAGGGTCCCTCCACTTT
TRBV5-5,NA,TRBJ1-1,once,CASSLVELVRKAFF,TGTGCCAGCAGCTTGGTGGAACTTGTTCGAAAAGCTTTCTTT
TRBV6-5,NA,TRBJ2-5,NA,CASSLGETQYF,TGTGCCAGCAGTCTGGGGGAGACCCAGTACTTC
TRBV7-6,NA,TRBJ2-5,NA,CASSLAVSVVKQETQYF,TGTGCCAGCAGCTTAGCGGTATCCGTAGTGAAGCAAGAGACCCAGTACTTC
TRBV5-6,NA,TRBJ1-2,NA,CASSLGANQVYGYTF,TGTGCCAGCAGCTTGGGAGCTAATCAGGTCTATGGCTACACCTTC
TRBV20-1,TRBD1,TRBJ2-5,once,CSAGQGGAQYF,TGCAGTGCCGGACAGGGAGGAGCCCAGTACTTC
TRBV7-3,TRBD2,TRBJ2-3,NA,CASSLIAGGPSTDTQYF,TGTGCCAGCAGCTTAATAGCGGGAGGGCCTAGCACAGATACGCAGTATTTT
TRBV7-2,TRBD1,TRBJ2-7,NA,CASSYNRGGEQYF,TGTGCCAGCAGCTATAACAGGGGCGGGGAGCAGTACTTC
TRBV19,NA,TRBJ1-1,few,CASIGSLEAFF,TGTGCCAGTATAGGGAGTCTTGAAGCTTTCTTT
TRBV6-1,NA,TRBJ2-7,NA,CASSGPQTGRSSYEQYF,TGTGCCAGCAGTGGACCTCAGACAGGGAGGTCCTCCTACGAGCAGTACTTC
TRBV4-1,NA,TRBJ2-7,NA,CASSHQGYEQYF,TGCGCCAGCAGCCACCAAGGCTACGAGCAGTACTTC
TRBV6-2/TRBV6-3,TRBD1,TRBJ1-1,NA,CASSTDRGEWVAEAFF,TGTGCCAGCAGTACCGACAGGGGAGAGTGGGTTGCTGAAGCTTTCTTT
TRBV7-9,NA,TRBJ1-1,NA,CASSLDRANTEAFF,TGTGCCAGCAGCTTAGACAGGGCGAACACTGAAGCTTTCTTT
TRBV10-3,NA,TRBJ2-5,NA,CAISESLQAEVEQYF,TGTGCCATCAGTGAGTCCTTACAGGCAGAAGTAGAGCAGTACTTC
TRBV25-1,NA,TRBJ1-4,NA,CASSPEWGENEKLFF,TGTGCCAGCAGCCCCGAATGGGGAGAGAATGAAAAACTGTTTTTT
TRBV4-3,NA,TRBJ1-2,NA,CASSQEKRTAILTYGYTF,TGCGCCAGCAGCCAAGAAAAAAGGACAGCCATTCTTACTTATGGCTACACCTTC
TRBV28,TRBD1,TRBJ2-4,NA,CASSLSTGWGTKNIQYF,TGTGCCAGCAGTTTGTCGACAGGGTGGGGAACCAAAAACATTCAGTACTTC
TRBV4-1,NA,TRBJ1-3,NA,CASSQTGISNTIYF,TGCGCCAGCAGCCAAACCGGGATCTCTAACACCATATATTTT
TRBV18,NA,TRBJ2-7,NA,CASSGAGPLSYEQYF,TGTGCCAGCTCAGGAGCAGGGCCCCTGAGCTACGAGCAGTACTTC
TRBV29-1,TRBD1,TRBJ1-2,NA,CSVEVGQGWYGYTF,TGCAGCGTTGAAGTTGGACAGGGTTGGTATGGCTACACCTTC
TRBV10-3,NA,TRBJ1-1,NA,CAIRIGGTEAFF,TGTGCCATCAGAATAGGAGGCACTGAAGCTTTCTTT
TRBV3-1/TRBV3-2,NA,TRBJ2-7,NA,CASSPRQESYEQYF,TGTGCCAGCAGCCCGCGACAGGAGTCCTACGAGCAGTACTTC
TRBV30,NA,TRBJ1-2,NA,CAWTGVLNYGYTF,TGTGCCTGGACAGGGGTGTTGAACTATGGCTACACCTTC
TRBV15,TRBD2,TRBJ2-1,once,CATSRGFTGGGTNEQFF,TGTGCCACCAGCAGAGGATTTACTGGGGGGGGGACCAATGAGCAGTTCTTC
TRBV3-1/TRBV3-2,TRBD1,TRBJ1-1,NA,CASSQDRGRTEAFF,TGTGCCAGCAGCCAAGACAGGGGGCGGACTGAAGCTTTCTTT